Below are 25 T cell receptor beta chains sequenced from a single sample in a study of blood T cell repertoires in COVID-19. Sequenced by immunoSEQ multiplex PCR; TCRdb stores in-frame clones only, minus some. The table has under 300,000 clones, about 81% seen once. Input material: peripheral blood. Every receptor here comes from a human donor with COVID-19, enrolled during active disease. The donor label of this sample is uncertain.

V is TRBV5-1 and J is TRBJ2-7; 8 nucleotides align to TRBD1. This CDR3 has 15 residues. From germline, CDR1 is SGHRS and CDR2 YFSETQ. Unmatched junction bases numbered 9, after V lost 5 bases and J lost 2 bases. The DNA of the CDR3 is TGCGCCAGCAGACCAGGACAGGGTCATGCCTACGAGCAGTACTTC. This encodes CASRPGQGHAYEQYF.

There are a few counts of this clone. The CDR3 reads CASSIRGIAAYNEQFF. The CDR3 region has the DNA TGTGCCAGTAGTATACGGGGGATAGCGGCCTACAATGAGCAGTTCTTC. The rearrangement uses TRBV19 and TRBJ2-1; D may be TRBD2 (6 bases). Trimming took 2 bases from V and 2 from J, leaving 13 bases between them. CDR1 and CDR2 (germline): LNHDA, SQIVND (reference sequence). CDR3 length: 16 amino acids.

This chain joins TRBV6-5 and TRBJ2-2; possible D gene TRBD2, 5 bases. Deletions cut 5 bases from V and 6 bases from J, with 10 bases between. The CDR3 has 13 residues. Germline CDR1 MNHEY, CDR2 SVGAGI. The CDR3 protein is CASSRTEAGELFF. The CDR3 DNA reads as TGTGCCAGCAGTCGGACGGAGGCCGGGGAGCTGTTTTTT.

V and J are TRBV7-2 and TRBJ2-5; 9 positions agree with TRBD1. Trimming removed 7 bases from V and 5 bases from J; junction bases left unmatched: 11. Germline V CDR1 and CDR2: SGHTA, FQGNSA. The CDR3 covers 15 residues. CDR3 nucleotide sequence: TGTGCCAGCAATCCGACCGGGACAGGGATGGAGACCCAGTACTTC. Protein product: CASNPTGTGMETQYF. Full variable domain (missing parts from reference TRBV7-2 and TRBJ2-5): GAGVSQSPSNKVTEKGKDVELRCDPISGHTALYWYRQSLGQGLEFLIYFQGNSAPDKSGLPSDRFSAERTGGSVSTLTIQRTQQEDSAVYLCASNPTGTGMETQYFGPGTRLLVL.

This clone was seen once. This chain connects TRBV11-2 to TRBJ2-1; 7 bases match TRBD1. CDR3 length: 18 residues. The V and J ends lost 5 bases and 0 bases, in that order; junction bases with no gene match: 13. CDR1 and CDR2 from the germline V gene are SGHAT and FQNNGV. The CDR3 sequence is CASSGFLGTVSSYNEQFF. The CDR3 DNA follows: TGTGCCAGCAGCGGATTTTTGGGGACAGTGAGCTCCTACAATGAGCAGTTCTTC.

V and J are TRBV7-9 and TRBJ1-3; the match to TRBD1 covers 7 bases. V was pared by 6 bases and J by 1 base, with 6 bases of the junction left unmatched. This CDR3 contains 15 residues. Germline V gives CDR1 SEHNR, CDR2 FQNEAQ (reference sequence). The CDR3 here is CASSRDSASGNTIYF. CDR3 DNA: TGTGCCAGCAGTCGGGACAGCGCTTCTGGAAACACCATATATTTT.

This chain uses TRBV27 with TRBJ2-2, with TRBD2 matching 13 bases. Trimming cost V 7 bases and J 6 bases; bases outside gene matches: 14. Germline V lookup: CDR1 MNHEY, CDR2 SMNVEV (reference sequence). This CDR3 has 18 residues. CDR3 nucleotide sequence: TGTGCCAGCATCCATCGACTAGCGGGAGGCATTGTTCCCGGGGAGCTGTTTTTT. This codes for CASIHRLAGGIVPGELFF.

The rearrangement joins TRBV11-1 to TRBJ1-1; D perhaps matches TRBD1 (6 bases). The germline V gene has CDR1 SGHAT and CDR2 FQDESV (reference sequence). The CDR3 length is 16 residues. Trimming took 5 bases from V and 1 from J, leaving 17 bases between them. CDR3 DNA: TGTGCCAGCAGCCTCGGGACATCCCCGAGGAACACTGAAGCTTTCTTT. This sequence encodes CASSLGTSPRNTEAFF.

The chain recombines TRBV5-1 with TRBJ2-5, with TRBD2 matching 8 bases. The trim removed 0 bases at V and 3 bases at J, leaving 7 bases unmatched. The CDR3 length is 16 residues. Per germline, CDR1 SGHRS and CDR2 YFSETQ. CDR3 loop: CASSLEVAGGEETQYF. The CDR3 nucleotides read TGCGCCAGCAGCTTGGAGGTCGCGGGAGGCGAAGAGACCCAGTACTTC. Supplemented by reference TRBV5-1 and TRBJ2-5, the full variable domain reads KAGVTQTPRYLIKTRGQQVTLSCSPISGHRSVSWYQQTPGQGLQFLFEYFSETQRNKGNFPGRFSGRQFSNSRSEMNVSTLELGDSALYLCASSLEVAGGEETQYFGPGTRLLVL.

The chain combines TRBV5-1 with TRBJ2-7; D possibly corresponds to TRBD2 (5 bases). Trimming took 4 bases from V and 2 from J, leaving 16 bases between them. Germline values: CDR1 SGHRS, CDR2 YFSETQ. This CDR3 contains 15 residues. As DNA, the CDR3 is TGCGCCAGCAGCCCCGGCGGGCGGTCGACCTACGAGCAGTACTTC. It yields the protein CASSPGGRSTYEQYF.

The V gene is TRBV10-3, the J gene TRBJ1-2; the D is unclear. The germline CDR1 and CDR2 sequences are ENHRY and SYGVKD. V was shortened by 0 bases and J by 4 bases, with 9 bases between the two germline ends. The CDR3 covers 14 residues. CDR3 bases: TGTGCCATCAGTGAGTCTGGCAGATCCTATGGCTACACCTTC. Its translation: CAISESGRSYGYTF.

This chain links TRBV19 with TRBJ2-7; 8 bases map to TRBD2. In germline, CDR1 is LNHDA, CDR2 SQIVND (reference sequence). CDR3 length: 15 residues. Trimming cost V 3 bases and J 3 bases; bases outside gene matches: 7. The CDR3 sequence is CASSISGVGYYEQYF. The CDR3 region has the DNA TGTGCCAGTAGTATTAGCGGGGTGGGATACTACGAGCAGTACTTC.

This rearrangement joins TRBV7-9 to TRBJ2-7, with TRBD2 matching over 7 bases. The J segment lost 2 bases and the V segment lost 4 bases, leaving 2 bases of the junction unmatched. CDR1 is SEHNR and CDR2 is FQNEAQ in the germline V gene (reference sequence). The CDR3 contains 13 residues. This chain's CDR3 is CASSSSGPYEQYF. CDR3 sequence (DNA): TGTGCCAGCAGCTCTAGCGGACCCTACGAGCAGTACTTC.

The V and J genes are TRBV2 and TRBJ2-1, with a weak D call TRBD2 (5 bases). Germline CDR1 is SNHLY and CDR2 is FYNNEI. The germline V and J ends were trimmed by 8 bases and 4 bases, with 12 bases remaining between them. CDR3 size: 13 residues. The CDR3 coding sequence is TGTGCCAGCCGACTAAGTGGGTACAATGAGCAGTTCTTC. Protein product: CASRLSGYNEQFF.

V and J are TRBV29-1 and TRBJ2-7; tentatively, D is TRBD1 (5 bases). The length of the CDR3 is 11 residues. From germline, CDR1 is SQVTM and CDR2 ANQGSEA. Trimming shortened V by 7 bases and J by 3 bases, and 10 bases separated the two germline ends. In DNA, the CDR3 is TGCAGCGGGTTCGACAGCTACGAGCAGTACTTC. It translates to CSGFDSYEQYF.

This sequence joins TRBV3-1 (or the pseudogene TRBV3-2) and TRBJ2-3; D is unresolved. Trimming took off 4 bases at V and 3 bases at J, with 5 bases between the two ends. The germline gives CDR1 LGHDT, CDR2 YNNKEL (reference sequence). There are 12 residues in the CDR3. CDR3 DNA sequence: TGTGCCAGCAGCCTCCAAACAGATACGCAGTATTTT. This encodes CASSLQTDTQYF.

V gene TRBV24-1 combines with J gene TRBJ2-5; weak D call: TRBD2 (5 bases). Germline assignment: CDR1 KGHDR and CDR2 SFDVKD. V shed 4 bases and J shed 4 bases, with 12 bases lying between them. This CDR3 is built from 14 residues. CDR3 DNA sequence: TGTGCCACCAGTGACTCAAGGACTGCAGAGACCCAGTACTTC. This sequence encodes CATSDSRTAETQYF.

This clone was detected only a few times. This sequence joins TRBV3-1 (or the pseudogene TRBV3-2) and TRBJ2-1; 8 bases are shared with TRBD1. Germline values: CDR1 LGHDT, CDR2 YNNKEL (reference sequence). The CDR3 totals 16 residues. J lost 1 base, V lost 4 bases, and 6 bases had no gene match. The CDR3 DNA sequence: TGTGCCAGCAGCCCCACAACAGGGGGATCCTACAATGAGCAGTTCTTC. Its protein is CASSPTTGGSYNEQFF.

The J gene is TRBJ2-2, the V gene TRBV7-9; the D gene is possibly TRBD2 (6 bases). Germline CDR1 is SEHNR and CDR2 is FQNEAQ (reference sequence). V was shortened by 1 base and J by 5 bases, with 11 bases between the two germline ends. This CDR3 region has 15 residues. Here the CDR3 reads CASSLEFRGTGELFF. In DNA form, the CDR3 reads TGTGCCAGCAGCTTAGAATTTCGGGGGACCGGGGAGCTGTTTTTT. The variable domain in full, completed from reference TRBV7-9 and TRBJ2-2, reads DTGVSQNPRHKITKRGQNVTFRCDPISEHNRLYWYRQTLGQGPEFLTYFQNEAQLEKSRLLSDRFSAERPKGSFSTLEIQRTEQGDSAMYLCASSLEFRGTGELFFGEGSRLTVL.

This chain uses TRBV19 with TRBJ1-1, with D perhaps matching TRBD1 (5 bases). Trimming shortened V by 6 bases and J by 0 bases, and 11 bases separated the two germline ends. Germline CDR1 and CDR2: LNHDA and SQIVND (reference sequence). This CDR3 spans 14 amino acids. For the CDR3, the DNA is TGTGCCAGTAGCATAACGGGGGTGAACACTGAAGCTTTCTTT. This encodes CASSITGVNTEAFF. The full variable domain, completed using reference TRBV19 and TRBJ1-1, is DGGITQSPKYLFRKEGQNVTLSCEQNLNHDAMYWYRQDPGQGLRLIYYSQIVNDFQKGDIAEGYSVSREKKESFPLTVTSAQKNPTAFYLCASSITGVNTEAFFGQGTRLTVV.

In the case of this clone: The sample has other DNA sequences that encode this CDR3 too. V gene TRBV7-9 combines with J gene TRBJ1-1; D is unclear. V dropped 1 base and J dropped 0 bases, with 6 bases sitting between them. The CDR3 is 14 amino acids. CDR1 and CDR2 (germline): SEHNR, FQNEAQ (reference sequence). CDR3 in DNA: TGTGCCAGCAGCTTAGGAGGGTTGAACACTGAAGCTTTCTTT. This gives the protein CASSLGGLNTEAFF.

The V gene is TRBV29-1, the J gene TRBJ2-7, with D maybe TRBD1 (6 bases). CDR1 SQVTM and CDR2 ANQGSEA come from the germline V gene. The CDR3 extends over 13 amino acids. The V gene lost 6 bases and the J gene lost 7 bases, with 19 bases spanning the gap. This CDR3 reads CSVLRDTDREQYF. The CDR3 region has the DNA TGCAGCGTCCTTAGGGACACAGACCGGGAGCAGTACTTC.

A remark on this clone: A read error may produce the germline difference seen at one junction end. The chain combines TRBV6-5 with TRBJ2-5; 7 bases are a match to TRBD2. CDR3 length: 13 residues. The germline CDR1 and CDR2 sequences are MNHEY and SVGAGI. Here the CDR3 DNA reads TGTGCCAGCAGTTATTGGGGGGGAGAGTCCCAGTACTTC. Translation gives CASSYWGGESQYF.

As for this clone: Other DNA sequences within the sample encode an identical CDR3. The rearrangement links TRBV5-1 to TRBJ1-6; a weak D match, TRBD1 (6 bases). CDR3 size: 13 residues. The germline V and J ends were trimmed by 4 bases and 6 bases, with 8 bases remaining between them. Germline loops: CDR1 SGHRS, CDR2 YFSETQ. The CDR3 DNA is TGCGCCAGCAGCCCGGACAGTAATTCACCCCTCCACTTT. This encodes CASSPDSNSPLHF.

The chain employs TRBV10-3 and TRBJ2-2; TRBD1 agrees at 7 bases. V was pared by 10 bases and J by 2 bases, with 10 bases of the junction left unmatched. The length of the CDR3 is 15 residues. Germline V gene sequence: CDR1 ENHRY, CDR2 SYGVKD. In DNA form, the CDR3 reads TGTGCCACCTTTGGACAGGACCTTAACACCGGGGAGCTGTTTTTT. Protein: CATFGQDLNTGELFF.